This T cell receptor beta chain is drawn from a study of PD-1 blockade in classical Hodgkin lymphoma. General study findings and limits: Lower baseline TCR diversity marked trial partial responders and progressors.

Using immunoSEQ multiplex PCR, the repertoire was profiled, and TCRdb retains in-frame clones only, with some absent. The sample has 24,000 or so clones, approximately 80% seen once. This clone was seen only a few times. Antigen specificity is unknown. Following autologous stem cell transplantation, relapse occurred in every patient, and exposure to brentuximab vedotin varied. With 5 bases removed from V and 9 bases from J, the gap between germline ends came to 17 bases. The CDR3 extends over 14 amino acids. The germline V gene has CDR1 SGHVS and CDR2 FQNEAQ. Source: peripheral blood mononuclear cells (PBMCs), taken before the second cycle of nivolumab. The V and J genes are TRBV7-8 and TRBJ2-1, with no clear D. The sequence was collected from a human donor with classical Hodgkin lymphoma. The CDR3 here is CASSPGLPYGEQFF. Here the CDR3 DNA reads TGTGCCAGCAGCCCGGGCCTGCCGTACGGTGAGCAGTTCTTC.